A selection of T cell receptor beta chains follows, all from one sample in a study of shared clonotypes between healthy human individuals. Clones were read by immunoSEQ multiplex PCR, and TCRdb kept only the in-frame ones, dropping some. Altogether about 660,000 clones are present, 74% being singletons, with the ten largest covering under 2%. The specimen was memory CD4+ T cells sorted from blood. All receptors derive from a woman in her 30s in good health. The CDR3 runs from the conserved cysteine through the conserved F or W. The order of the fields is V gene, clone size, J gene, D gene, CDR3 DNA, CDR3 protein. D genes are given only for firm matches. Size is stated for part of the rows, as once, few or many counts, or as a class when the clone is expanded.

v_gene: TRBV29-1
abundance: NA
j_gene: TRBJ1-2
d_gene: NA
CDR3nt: TGCAGCGTCCGTGATTTCCCCAGGATTAACTATGGCTACACCTTC
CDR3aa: CSVRDFPRINYGYTF

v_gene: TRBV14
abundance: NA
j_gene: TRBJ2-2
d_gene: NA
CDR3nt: TGTGCCAGCAGCCAAGCGGTCGGGGGTATCACCGGGGAGCTGTTTTTT
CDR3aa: CASSQAVGGITGELFF

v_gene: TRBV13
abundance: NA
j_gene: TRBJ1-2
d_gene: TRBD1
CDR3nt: TGTGCCAGCAGCTCCCGGACAGGGCATGGCTACACCTTC
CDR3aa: CASSSRTGHGYTF

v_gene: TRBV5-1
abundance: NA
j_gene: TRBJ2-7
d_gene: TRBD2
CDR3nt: TGCGCCAGCAGCTTACTAGCGGGAGTAGGGGAGCAGTACTTC
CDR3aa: CASSLLAGVGEQYF

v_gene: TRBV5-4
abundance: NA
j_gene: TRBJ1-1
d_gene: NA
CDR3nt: TGTGCCAGCAGCTTACAGGGTACCACTGAAGCTTTCTTT
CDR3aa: CASSLQGTTEAFF

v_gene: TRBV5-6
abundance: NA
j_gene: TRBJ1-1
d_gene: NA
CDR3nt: TGTGCCAGCAGCTTGACGGGGCCAGAGACTGAAGCTTTCTTT
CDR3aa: CASSLTGPETEAFF

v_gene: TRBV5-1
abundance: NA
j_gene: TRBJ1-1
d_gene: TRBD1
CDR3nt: TGCGCCAGCAGCTCACAACAGTGGACAGGGGGAACCAACACTGAAGCTTTCTTT
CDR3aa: CASSSQQWTGGTNTEAFF

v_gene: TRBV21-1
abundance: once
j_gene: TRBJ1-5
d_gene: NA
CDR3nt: TGTGCCAGCAGCGAATCTCGGACAGGGGGCAATCCAAATCAGCCCCAGCATTTT
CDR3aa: CASSESRTGGNPNQPQHF

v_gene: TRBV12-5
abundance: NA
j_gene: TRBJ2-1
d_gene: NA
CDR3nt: TGTGCTAGTGGTTTGTATCTTAATGAGCAGTTCTTC
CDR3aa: CASGLYLNEQFF

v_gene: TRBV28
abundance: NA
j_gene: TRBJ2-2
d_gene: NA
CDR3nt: TGTGCCAGCAGTCTTAGCGGCCCGTTGAACACCGGGGAGCTGTTTTTT
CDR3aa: CASSLSGPLNTGELFF